This T cell receptor beta chain was sequenced in a study of OX40 agonist ivuxolimab in advanced cancers. Study outcomes and limitations: With doses of 0.1-3.0 mg/kg, partial responders showed among the lowest clonal expansion. Both CD4+ and CD8+ T cell populations in blood had undergone clonal expansion by week 6 at 0.1 to 3.0 mg/kg. CD8+ T cells were the subset that, on average, had more expanded clones than CD4+.

Profiling relied on immunoSEQ multiplex PCR, and the TCRdb table lists in-frame clones only, not all of them. This sample has approximately 100,000 clones; 70% to 90% occur once, and the top ten carry roughly 0.8%. Note on this clone: Antigen specificity is unknown.

The V and J ends lost 6 bases and 5 bases, in that order; junction bases with no gene match: 23. CDR1 is SNHLY, CDR2 FYNNEI, per germline. The CDR3 runs 19 residues. This rearrangement joins TRBV2 to TRBJ2-7; TRBD1 matches 9 bases. The source of this sequence is an adult with an advanced solid tumor such as melanoma, head and neck, liver or kidney cancer. The specimen was CD4+ or CD8+ T cells sorted from blood, collected in a trial of the OX40 agonist ivuxolimab. In DNA form, the CDR3 reads TGTGCCAGCAGGGGCTCTCGGTGGGGTGCGGGACAGGGTATCCACGAGCAGTACTTC. Translating gives CASRGSRWGAGQGIHEQYF.